The 18 T cell receptor beta chains in this list originate from one sample, sequenced in a study of blood T cell repertoires in COVID-19. Generated by immunoSEQ multiplex PCR, the TCRdb table keeps only in-frame clones and is missing some. The sample holds fewer than 90,000 clones, 75% to 90% seen once. The sample consisted of peripheral blood. These receptors all stem from a male donor with acute or convalescent COVID-19.

The chain combines TRBV7-8 with TRBJ2-7, with D maybe TRBD2 (6 bases). Germline loops: CDR1 SGHVS, CDR2 FQNEAQ. With 1 base removed from V and 9 bases from J, the gap between germline ends came to 13 bases. This CDR3 region has 13 residues. The CDR3 region is CASSLDPLGRQYF. The CDR3 DNA reads TGTGCCAGCAGCTTAGACCCCCTCGGGAGGCAGTACTTC.

The chain combines TRBV30 with TRBJ1-3, with 7 bases matching TRBD1. This CDR3 is built from 16 residues. CDR1 is GTSNPN, CDR2 SVGIG, per germline (reference sequence). V shed 5 bases and J 4 bases; nucleotides not matched to a gene: 14. The CDR3 spells CAWGGARGGLGNTIYF. As DNA, the CDR3 is TGTGCCTGGGGGGGTGCCCGAGGGGGCTTGGGAAACACCATATATTTT.

V and J are TRBV10-3 and TRBJ1-1; no firm D call. The CDR3 extends over 14 amino acids. In germline, CDR1 is ENHRY, CDR2 SYGVKD. Trimming left V 3 bases short and J 1 base short, with 9 bases between. CDR3 in DNA: TGTGCCATCAGTGACATGGGAGGGAACACTGAAGCTTTCTTT. It encodes CAISDMGGNTEAFF.

This clone has just a few counts. CDR3 in amino acids: CASSSRVANEKLFF. The CDR3 coding sequence is TGTGCCAGTAGTTCCCGGGTAGCTAATGAAAAACTGTTTTTT. The rearrangement joins TRBV19 to TRBJ1-4, with D uncertain. This CDR3 contains 14 residues. Per germline, CDR1 LNHDA and CDR2 SQIVND (reference sequence). V was clipped by 5 bases and J by 3 bases, with 10 bases between them. The full variable domain, in which reference TRBV19 and TRBJ1-4 provide the parts outside the CDR3, is DGGITQSPKYLFRKEGQNVTLSCEQNLNHDAMYWYRQDPGQGLRLIYYSQIVNDFQKGDIAEGYSVSREKKESFPLTVTSAQKNPTAFYLCASSSRVANEKLFFGSGTQLSVL.

V is TRBV19 and J is TRBJ1-5; D call uncertain. CDR3 size: 13 residues. Trimming left V 3 bases short and J 8 bases short, with 11 bases between. Germline values: CDR1 LNHDA, CDR2 SQIVND (reference sequence). CDR3 in DNA: TGTGCCAGTAGTATCGGGAAGTTAAAGCCCCAGCATTTT. Its translation: CASSIGKLKPQHF.

This clone was recorded once. This chain uses TRBV5-1 with TRBJ2-1, with TRBD2 matching over 10 bases. Germline lookup yields CDR1 SGHRS and CDR2 YFSETQ. Trimming at V came to 1 base and at J to 6 bases, leaving 4 bases not matched to a gene. CDR3 length equals 15 residues. The CDR3 nucleotides read TGCGCCAGCAGCTTGATGGCTAGCGGGGGCAATGAGCAGTTCTTC. It yields the protein CASSLMASGGNEQFF.

The CDR3 is CAISRTQGETQYF. The CDR3 region has the DNA TGTGCCATTTCCAGGACACAAGGAGAGACCCAGTACTTC. The V gene is TRBV10-3, the J gene TRBJ2-5, with D perhaps matching TRBD1 (5 bases). Germline CDR1 ENHRY, CDR2 SYGVKD. This CDR3 is 13 amino acids long. Deletions cut 9 bases from V and 4 bases from J, with 15 bases between.

This chain joins TRBV7-9 and TRBJ1-6; D may be TRBD1 (5 bases). Trimming shortened V by 2 bases and J by 10 bases, and 15 bases separated the two germline ends. Germline lookup yields CDR1 SEHNR and CDR2 FQNEAQ (reference sequence). The CDR3 length is 15 residues. This chain's CDR3 is CASSLMGGGQSPLHF. The CDR3, as DNA: TGTGCCAGCAGCTTAATGGGGGGGGGTCAATCACCCCTCCACTTT.

This clone turned up a few times. The rearrangement links TRBV7-2 to TRBJ1-4; 7 positions agree with TRBD1. The trim removed 1 base at V and 11 bases at J, leaving 10 bases unmatched. The CDR3 spans 15 residues. Germline assignment: CDR1 SGHTA and CDR2 FQGNSA. CDR3 in DNA: TGTGCCAGCAGCTTAGAGGGACCAGCAGGGGGGAAACTGTTTTTT. Its protein is CASSLEGPAGGKLFF.

The rearrangement links TRBV19 to TRBJ2-2; the D gene is possibly TRBD1 (8 bases). V shed 4 bases and J shed 4 bases, with 16 bases lying between them. Germline-derived CDR1 and CDR2 are LNHDA and SQIVND (reference sequence). The CDR3 has 16 residues. The CDR3 sequence: CASSNLQGGVTGELFF. The CDR3 DNA follows: TGTGCCAGTAGTAACCTACAGGGGGGGGTCACCGGGGAGCTGTTTTTT. Supplemented by reference TRBV19 and TRBJ2-2, the full variable domain reads DGGITQSPKYLFRKEGQNVTLSCEQNLNHDAMYWYRQDPGQGLRLIYYSQIVNDFQKGDIAEGYSVSREKKESFPLTVTSAQKNPTAFYLCASSNLQGGVTGELFFGEGSRLTVL.

This rearrangement joins TRBV7-6 to TRBJ1-4; a possible D gene is TRBD1 (5 bases). V was cut by 4 bases and J by 3 bases, with 15 bases left in between. There are 16 residues in the CDR3. Germline CDR1 is SGHVS and CDR2 is FNYEAQ. The CDR3 loop is CASSSGGYTANEKLFF. The CDR3, as DNA: TGTGCCAGCAGCTCCGGGGGGTACACGGCTAATGAAAAACTGTTTTTT.

This clone was detected only once. V is TRBV6-5 and J is TRBJ2-5, with 8 bases lining up with TRBD2. CDR1 MNHEY and CDR2 SVGAGI come from the germline V gene. V lost 6 bases to trimming and J lost 3 bases; unmatched junction nucleotides: 9. The length of the CDR3 is 15 residues. As DNA, the CDR3 is TGTGCCAGCAGGCAATACGGGGGGGCAGAAGAGACCCAGTACTTC. Translation: CASRQYGGAEETQYF.

The chain joins TRBV10-3 to TRBJ1-3; D is possibly TRBD1 (5 bases). Trimming removed 3 bases at V and 3 bases at J, with 27 bases between. This CDR3 region has 20 residues. CDR1 ENHRY and CDR2 SYGVKD come from the germline V gene. In DNA, the CDR3 is TGTGCCATCAGTGATTATTCGGACACCGCATCTGGCCTGGTTGGAAACACCATATATTTT. Translation gives CAISDYSDTASGLVGNTIYF.

The rearrangement uses TRBV7-6 and TRBJ2-5; D not resolved. CDR3 length: 13 amino acids. CDR1 is SGHVS and CDR2 is FNYEAQ in the germline V gene. V shed 2 bases and J shed 4 bases, with 8 bases lying between them. The CDR3 nucleotides are TGTGCCAGCAGCTTAACCTTCGGAGAGACCCAGTACTTC. This translates into CASSLTFGETQYF.

This sequence joins TRBV27 and TRBJ2-2; possible D gene TRBD2, 7 bases. Trimming removed 2 bases from V and 4 bases from J, with 11 bases in between. This CDR3 comprises 15 residues. Germline CDR1 reads MNHEY; CDR2 reads SMNVEV (reference sequence). The CDR3 loop is CASSLLGGPTGELFF. The CDR3, as DNA: TGTGCCAGCAGTTTACTGGGGGGGCCCACCGGGGAGCTGTTTTTT.

The CDR3 loop is CASSSIPGTGVRNEQFF. The CDR3 nucleotides are TGCGCCAGCAGCTCCATCCCAGGGACAGGGGTAAGGAATGAGCAGTTCTTC. The gene calls are TRBV5-1 and TRBJ2-1; 10 bases map to TRBD1. CDR1 is SGHRS and CDR2 is YFSETQ in the germline V gene. The CDR3 is 17 amino acids. V trimming: 3 bases; J trimming: 7 bases; junction bases outside the gene matches: 13.

The chain links TRBV6-1 to TRBJ2-6, with D unclear. Germline-derived CDR1 and CDR2 are MNHNS and SASEGT. Trimming cost V 3 bases and J 0 bases, with 6 bases left between them. The CDR3 sequence is 15 residues long. CDR3: CASSESSSGANVLTF. CDR3 DNA: TGTGCCAGCAGTGAGTCATCCTCTGGGGCCAACGTCCTGACTTTC.

The chain employs TRBV27 and TRBJ2-2, with 8 bases matching TRBD2. V gave up 4 bases and J gave up 1 base; unmatched junction bases: 2. Germline V CDR1 and CDR2: MNHEY, SMNVEV (reference sequence). The length of the CDR3 is 15 residues. The CDR3: CASSSRGGNTGELFF. In DNA, the CDR3 is TGTGCCAGCAGTTCCCGGGGGGGGAACACCGGGGAGCTGTTTTTT.